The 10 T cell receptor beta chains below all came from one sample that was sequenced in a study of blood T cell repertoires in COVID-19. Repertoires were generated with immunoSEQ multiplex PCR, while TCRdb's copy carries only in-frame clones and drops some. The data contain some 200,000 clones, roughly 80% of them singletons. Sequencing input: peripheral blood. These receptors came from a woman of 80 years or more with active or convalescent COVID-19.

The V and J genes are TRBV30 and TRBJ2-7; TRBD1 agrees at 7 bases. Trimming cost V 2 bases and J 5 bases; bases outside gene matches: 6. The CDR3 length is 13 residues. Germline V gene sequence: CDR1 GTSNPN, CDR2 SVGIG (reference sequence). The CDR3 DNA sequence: TGTGCCTGGAGTAGGGGGCTGGTCGACGAGCAGTACTTC. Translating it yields CAWSRGLVDEQYF.

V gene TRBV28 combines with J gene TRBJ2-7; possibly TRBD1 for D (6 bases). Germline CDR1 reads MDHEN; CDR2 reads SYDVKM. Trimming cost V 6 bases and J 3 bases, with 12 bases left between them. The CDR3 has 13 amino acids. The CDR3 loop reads CASRRDNYYEQYF. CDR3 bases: TGTGCCAGCAGACGGGACAATTACTACGAGCAGTACTTC. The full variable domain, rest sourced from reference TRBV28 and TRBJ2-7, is DVKVTQSSRYLVKRTGEKVFLECVQDMDHENMFWYRQDPGLGLRLIYFSYDVKMKEKGDIPEGYSVSREKKERFSLILESASTNQTSMYLCASRRDNYYEQYFGPGTRLTVT.

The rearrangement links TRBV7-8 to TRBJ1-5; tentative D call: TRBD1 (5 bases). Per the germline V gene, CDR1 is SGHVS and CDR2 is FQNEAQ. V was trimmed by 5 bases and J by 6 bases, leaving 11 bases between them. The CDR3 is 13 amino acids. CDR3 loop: CASSRLGGQPQHF. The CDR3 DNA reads TGTGCCAGCAGCCGACTCGGGGGTCAGCCCCAGCATTTT.

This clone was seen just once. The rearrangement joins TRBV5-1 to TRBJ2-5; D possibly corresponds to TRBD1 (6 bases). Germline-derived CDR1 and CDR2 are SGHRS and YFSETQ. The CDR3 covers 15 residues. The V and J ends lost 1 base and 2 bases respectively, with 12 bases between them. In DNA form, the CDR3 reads TGCGCCAGCAGCTTGACAGGGACGGGGCAAGAGACCCAGTACTTC. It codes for CASSLTGTGQETQYF.

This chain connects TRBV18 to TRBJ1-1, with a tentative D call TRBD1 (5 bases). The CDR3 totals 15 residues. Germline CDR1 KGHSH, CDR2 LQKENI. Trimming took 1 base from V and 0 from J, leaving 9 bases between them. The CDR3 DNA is TGTGCCAGCTCACCACTAGAACAGGTGAACACTGAAGCTTTCTTT. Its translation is CASSPLEQVNTEAFF.

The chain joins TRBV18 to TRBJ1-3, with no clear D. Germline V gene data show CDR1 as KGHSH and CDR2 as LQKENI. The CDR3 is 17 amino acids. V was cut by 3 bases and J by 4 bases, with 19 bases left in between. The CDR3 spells CASSPREGRTGGNTIYF. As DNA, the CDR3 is TGTGCCAGCTCACCCCGGGAAGGCCGAACGGGGGGAAACACCATATATTTT.

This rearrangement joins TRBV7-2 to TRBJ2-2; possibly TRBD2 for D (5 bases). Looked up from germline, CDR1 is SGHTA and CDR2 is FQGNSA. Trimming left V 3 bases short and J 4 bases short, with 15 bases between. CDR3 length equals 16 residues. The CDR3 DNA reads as TGTGCCAGCAGCTTGAGACTATCCCTGAGCACCGGGGAGCTGTTTTTT. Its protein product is CASSLRLSLSTGELFF.

CDR3 loop: CASSPKQGVRATNEKLFF. Here the CDR3 DNA reads TGTGCCAGCTCACCAAAACAGGGGGTCAGAGCAACTAATGAAAAACTGTTTTTT. This chain connects TRBV18 to TRBJ1-4, with 8 bases matching TRBD1. The V segment lost 2 bases and the J segment 0 bases; nucleotides outside the gene matches: 8. Per the germline V gene, CDR1 is KGHSH and CDR2 is LQKENI. The CDR3 is 18 amino acids.

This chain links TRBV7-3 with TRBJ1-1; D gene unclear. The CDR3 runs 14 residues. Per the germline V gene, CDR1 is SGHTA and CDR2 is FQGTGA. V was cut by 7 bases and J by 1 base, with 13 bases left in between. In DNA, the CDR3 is TGTGCCAGCACTGAGGTGGGTGAGAACACTGAAGCTTTCTTT. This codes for CASTEVGENTEAFF.

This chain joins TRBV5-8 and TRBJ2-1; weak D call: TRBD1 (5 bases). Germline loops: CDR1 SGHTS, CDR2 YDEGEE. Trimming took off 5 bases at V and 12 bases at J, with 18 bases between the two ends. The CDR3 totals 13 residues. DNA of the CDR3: TGTGCCAGCAGTCCTGGGCCCTCCACAGGGCAGTTCTTC. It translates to CASSPGPSTGQFF.